Each of the 14 T cell receptor beta chains below was sequenced from the same sample in a study of blood T cell repertoires in COVID-19. Profiled with immunoSEQ multiplex PCR; TCRdb holds only in-frame clones, not every one. The data contain roughly 280,000 clones, around 89% of them seen just once; the ten biggest clones take up over 4%. Sequencing input: PBMCs or T cells enriched from blood (not recorded which). The receptors were gathered from a woman in her thirties with acute COVID-19.

The chain has TRBV19 and TRBJ1-2; TRBD1 is a possible D gene (5 bases). CDR1 is LNHDA, CDR2 SQIVND, per germline (reference sequence). Trimming pared 6 bases from V and 8 bases from J, leaving 16 bases between. The CDR3 extends over 13 amino acids. This CDR3 is CASSPGQGFGYTF. CDR3 bases: TGTGCCAGTAGCCCCGGACAAGGTTTCGGCTACACCTTC.

The chain uses TRBV5-1 and TRBJ1-6, with D hard to call. CDR3 length equals 16 residues. Deletions cut 2 bases from V and 5 bases from J, with 14 bases between. Germline V gene data show CDR1 as SGHRS and CDR2 as YFSETQ. The CDR3 DNA is TGCGCCAGCAGCTTATTACTCAACAGCAATAATTCACCCCTCCACTTT. It is translated as CASSLLLNSNNSPLHF.

V usage is TRBV6-4 and J usage is TRBJ2-3; the match to TRBD2 covers 8 bases. In germline, CDR1 is MRHNA, CDR2 SNTAGT. The CDR3 is made up of 15 amino acids. V shed 2 bases and J 2 bases; nucleotides not matched to a gene: 3. CDR3 protein: CASSDQAGDTDTQYF. The CDR3 bases are TGTGCCAGCAGTGACCAAGCGGGAGACACAGATACGCAGTATTTT.

The chain uses TRBV4-1 and TRBJ1-1; D is unresolved. CDR1 and CDR2 (germline): MGHRA, YSYEKL. Trimming left V 5 bases short and J 5 bases short, with 12 bases between. This CDR3 has 13 residues. The CDR3 reads CASSVGLFTEAFF. CDR3 nucleotides: TGCGCCAGCAGCGTTGGACTCTTTACTGAAGCTTTCTTT.

The chain joins TRBV11-1 to TRBJ1-1, with D tentatively TRBD1 (5 bases). The germline V and J ends were trimmed by 5 bases and 7 bases, with 17 bases remaining between them. Looked up from germline, CDR1 is SGHAT and CDR2 is FQDESV (reference sequence). CDR3 length equals 14 residues. This CDR3 is CASSPRRQGGEAFF. The CDR3 nucleotides are TGTGCCAGCAGCCCTCGCAGGCAGGGTGGTGAAGCTTTCTTT.

The chain uses TRBV2 and TRBJ2-3, with D tentatively TRBD2 (7 bases). This CDR3 is 14 amino acids long. CDR1 and CDR2 (germline): SNHLY, FYNNEI. The V gene lost 7 bases and the J gene lost 6 bases, with 17 bases spanning the gap. The CDR3 coding sequence is TGTGCCAGCACATTTGGCGGGGGCAGCGATACGCAGTATTTT. It codes for CASTFGGGSDTQYF.

The chain recombines TRBV7-3 with TRBJ2-3, with 11 positions matching TRBD2. Germline assignment: CDR1 SGHTA and CDR2 FQGTGA. The CDR3 runs 15 residues. J was trimmed by 2 bases and V by 5 bases; bases with no gene match: 3. The CDR3, as DNA: TGTGCCAGCAGCACGACTAGCGGGAACACAGATACGCAGTATTTT. Translating gives CASSTTSGNTDTQYF. Using reference TRBV7-3 and TRBJ2-3 for the parts outside the CDR3, the full variable domain is GAGVSQTPSNKVTEKGKYVELRCDPISGHTALYWYRQSLGQGPEFLIYFQGTGAADDSGLPNDRFFAVRPEGSVSTLKIQRTERGDSAVYLCASSTTSGNTDTQYFGPGTRLTVL.

The chain couples TRBV11-2 to TRBJ2-7; 7 bases are a match to TRBD1. Germline CDR1 and CDR2: SGHAT and FQNNGV. CDR3 length: 15 amino acids. Germline trimming cut 7 bases from V and 0 bases from J; bases unmatched to any gene: 9. In DNA form, the CDR3 reads TGTGCCAGCACCAGCCTCCGGGACAGCTCCTACGAGCAGTACTTC. Translation gives CASTSLRDSSYEQYF.

The V gene is TRBV6-2 or TRBV6-3, the J gene TRBJ2-3, with TRBD2 matching over 9 bases. This CDR3 has 18 amino acids. V was clipped by 5 bases and J by 4 bases; unmatched bases: 16. The germline CDR1 and CDR2 sequences are MNHEY and SVGEGT. The chain's CDR3 is CASSGGLAGWRGSDTQYF. The CDR3 DNA is TGTGCCAGCAGTGGCGGGCTAGCGGGATGGCGAGGCTCAGATACGCAGTATTTT.

This clone was counted a few times. This chain uses TRBV7-9 with TRBJ2-7; 9 nucleotides match TRBD2. CDR1 SEHNR and CDR2 FQNEAQ come from the germline V gene (reference sequence). V shed 5 bases and J 7 bases; nucleotides not matched to a gene: 12. This CDR3 is built from 15 residues. Here the CDR3 reads CASSPGVAGVGEQYF. CDR3 DNA: TGTGCCAGCAGCCCCGGGGTAGCGGGAGTTGGGGAGCAGTACTTC.

V and J are TRBV4-1 and TRBJ2-3; TRBD1 might be the D (5 bases). V lost 4 bases and J lost 2, with 13 bases in between. Per germline, CDR1 MGHRA and CDR2 YSYEKL. CDR3 size: 15 residues. The CDR3 nucleotides read TGCGCCAGCAGCCTACAGGCCCGTATCACAGATACGCAGTATTTT. Its protein is CASSLQARITDTQYF.

The chain has TRBV6-5 and TRBJ1-1, with D tentatively TRBD1 (5 bases). CDR3 length: 11 residues. With 7 bases removed from V and 7 bases from J, the gap between germline ends came to 10 bases. The germline CDR1 and CDR2 sequences are MNHEY and SVGAGI. The CDR3 DNA is TGTGCCAGCAAAACGGGGGTTGAAGCTTTCTTT. This translates into CASKTGVEAFF.

V is TRBV5-8 and J is TRBJ2-3; 8 bases line up with TRBD2. The CDR3 sequence is 17 residues long. Germline assignment: CDR1 SGHTS and CDR2 YDEGEE. With V trimmed by 0 bases and J by 2 bases, 8 bases remained unmatched. Written as DNA, the CDR3 is TGTGCCAGCAGCTTGGCAAGCGGGGGAGACATCACAGATACGCAGTATTTT. It specifies CASSLASGGDITDTQYF.

J is TRBJ2-2 and V is TRBV19; TRBD2 is a possible D gene (6 bases). CDR1 is LNHDA, CDR2 SQIVND, per germline (reference sequence). The V and J ends lost 5 bases and 3 bases respectively, with 19 bases between them. CDR3 length: 17 amino acids. This CDR3 is CASSRYTSSLDTGELFF. CDR3 nucleotides: TGTGCCAGTAGTCGCTATACTAGCAGCCTCGACACCGGGGAGCTGTTTTTT.